This TCR beta chain emerged from a study of cytomegalovirus exposure and HLA in healthy donors. Study overall: In a later analysis, the roughly 110 validation repertoires were reported to have used the same platform as the approximately 670 first-cohort repertoires.

CDR1 SGHAT and CDR2 FQDESV come from the germline V gene (reference sequence). The CDR3 has 16 amino acids. With V trimmed by 6 bases and J by 7 bases, 17 bases remained unmatched. Study results and caveats: The study listed some 160 cytomegalovirus-associated TCR beta chains.

Assay: immunoSEQ multiplex PCR; the TCRdb copy retains only in-frame clones and omits some. The sample yields around 150,000 clones, roughly four fifths seen once. Remarks on this clone: Antigen specificity is unknown.

The sample consisted of PBMCs. This clonotype originated in a man aged 25-45 years in good health and CMV-seropositive. This chain uses TRBV11-1 with TRBJ2-7; 8 nucleotides align to TRBD1. The CDR3 spells CASSSAGFANRGEQYF. The CDR3 coding sequence is TGTGCCAGCAGTTCTGCAGGTTTCGCAAACAGGGGGGAGCAGTACTTC.